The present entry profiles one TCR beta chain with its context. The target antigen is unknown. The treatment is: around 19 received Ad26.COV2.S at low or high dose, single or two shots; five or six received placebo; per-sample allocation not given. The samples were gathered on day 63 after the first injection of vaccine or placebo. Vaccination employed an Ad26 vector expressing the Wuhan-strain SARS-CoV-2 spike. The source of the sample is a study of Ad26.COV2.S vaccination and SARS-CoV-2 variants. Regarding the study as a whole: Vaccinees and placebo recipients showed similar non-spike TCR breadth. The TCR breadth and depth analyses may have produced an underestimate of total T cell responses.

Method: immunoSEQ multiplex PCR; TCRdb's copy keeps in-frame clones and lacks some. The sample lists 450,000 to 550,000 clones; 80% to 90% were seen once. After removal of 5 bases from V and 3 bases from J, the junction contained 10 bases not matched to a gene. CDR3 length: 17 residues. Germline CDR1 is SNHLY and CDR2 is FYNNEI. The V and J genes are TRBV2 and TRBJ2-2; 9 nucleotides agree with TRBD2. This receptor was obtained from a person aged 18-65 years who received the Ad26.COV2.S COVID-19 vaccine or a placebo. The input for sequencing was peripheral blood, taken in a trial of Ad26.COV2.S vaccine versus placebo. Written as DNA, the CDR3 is TGTGCCAGCAGTTCCCAGGGACTAGCACTATACACCGGGGAGCTGTTTTTT. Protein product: CASSSQGLALYTGELFF. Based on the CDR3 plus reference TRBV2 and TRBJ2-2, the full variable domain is EPEVTQTPSHQVTQMGQEVILRCVPISNHLYFYWYRQILGQKVEFLVSFYNNEISEKSEIFDDQFSVERPDGSNFTLKIRSTKLEDSAMYFCASSSQGLALYTGELFFGEGSRLTVL.